Shown below are 19 T cell receptor beta chains from a single sample sequenced in a study of T cell responses to AZD1222 COVID-19 vaccine. Produced via immunoSEQ multiplex PCR; TCRdb's table is partial and in-frame only. Of 150,000 or so clones in the sample, about nine tenths were seen once. The input for sequencing was peripheral blood, taken on day 0 of AZD1222 vaccination. Receptors originate from an adult in good health.

The V gene is TRBV7-2, the J gene TRBJ2-7, with D perhaps TRBD1 (6 bases). CDR1 and CDR2 from the germline V gene are SGHTA and FQGNSA. The germline V and J ends were trimmed by 5 bases and 0 bases, with 11 bases remaining between them. CDR3 size: 14 residues. The DNA for the CDR3 is TGTGCCAGCAGCCAAGGGGGAATCTCCTACGAGCAGTACTTC. This codes for CASSQGGISYEQYF.

This rearrangement joins TRBV27 to TRBJ1-2, with D tentatively TRBD1 (5 bases). The V and J ends lost 3 bases and 8 bases respectively, with 13 bases between them. Per the germline V gene, CDR1 is MNHEY and CDR2 is SMNVEV (reference sequence). CDR3 size: 13 residues. The chain's CDR3 is CASSFAGGRGYTF. In DNA form, the CDR3 reads TGTGCCAGCAGTTTTGCGGGGGGGAGGGGCTACACCTTC.

The chain recombines TRBV6-5 with TRBJ2-7; no clear D gene. Per germline, CDR1 MNHEY and CDR2 SVGAGI. Between the trimmed V and J ends, which lost 4 bases and 6 bases, there was a span of 13 bases. The CDR3 totals 13 residues. This CDR3 reads CASSSESLFEQYF. The DNA of the CDR3 is TGTGCCAGCAGTTCAGAGAGCCTCTTCGAGCAGTACTTC.

The genes are TRBV28 and TRBJ1-1, with D perhaps matching TRBD1 (6 bases). The CDR3 contains 13 residues. Germline V gives CDR1 MDHEN, CDR2 SYDVKM. Trimming cost V 8 bases and J 0 bases, with 10 bases left between them. CDR3 nucleotides: TGTGCCAGCGGGACACTAATGAACACTGAAGCTTTCTTT. It translates to CASGTLMNTEAFF.

J is TRBJ1-5 and V is TRBV18; no reliable D call. Germline-derived CDR1 and CDR2 are KGHSH and LQKENI. Between the trimmed V and J ends, which lost 3 bases and 3 bases, there was a span of 12 bases. The CDR3 runs to 15 residues. Written as DNA, the CDR3 is TGTGCCAGCTCACCTTCCAGGTCCAACAATCAGCCCCAGCATTTT. Translating it yields CASSPSRSNNQPQHF.

V gene TRBV28 combines with J gene TRBJ1-6; D gene unclear. V lost 7 bases, J lost 0 bases, and 16 bases lay in between. Per the germline V gene, CDR1 is MDHEN and CDR2 is SYDVKM. This CDR3 comprises 17 residues. The DNA of the CDR3 is TGTGCCAGCAAAGGGTTTCTGGAAAGCTCCTATAATTCACCCCTCCACTTT. Translated: CASKGFLESSYNSPLHF.

The CDR3 DNA sequence: TGTGCCAGCAGCCTAGGGGACAGGGAGCTGGGCACTGAAGCTTTCTTT. Translating gives CASSLGDRELGTEAFF. V is TRBV3-1 (or the pseudogene TRBV3-2) and J is TRBJ1-1; TRBD1 matches at 9 bases. The CDR3 loop spans 16 amino acids. CDR1 and CDR2 from the germline V gene are LGHDT and YNNKEL (reference sequence). With V trimmed by 4 bases and J by 4 bases, 10 bases remained unmatched.

The gene calls are TRBV5-1 and TRBJ2-7; 7 nucleotides match TRBD1. The CDR3 consists of 18 residues. Germline V CDR1 and CDR2: SGHRS, YFSETQ. V was clipped by 0 bases and J by 2 bases; unmatched bases: 14. Here the CDR3 reads CASSLEGGPQGATYEQYF. The CDR3 nucleotides are TGCGCCAGCAGCTTGGAAGGGGGCCCACAGGGCGCTACCTACGAGCAGTACTTC.

The rearrangement links TRBV5-5 to TRBJ1-1; D may be TRBD1 (6 bases). V was clipped by 2 bases and J by 0 bases, with 11 bases between them. Germline CDR1 and CDR2: SGHKS and YYEKEE (reference sequence). The CDR3 is 15 residues long. This CDR3 is CASSFGTPMNTEAFF. CDR3 nucleotide sequence: TGTGCCAGCAGCTTCGGGACACCCATGAACACTGAAGCTTTCTTT.

Details on this clone: One end of the junction fails to match germline, which may point to a read error. The J gene is TRBJ2-7, the V gene TRBV24-1, with a weak D call TRBD2 (5 bases). CDR1 is KGHDR and CDR2 is SFDVKD in the germline V gene. The CDR3 is 14 amino acids. CDR3 protein: CAPRLSPGSGEQYF. The CDR3 DNA sequence: TGTGCCCCCAGGTTGTCCCCGGGTTCGGGGGAGCAGTACTTC.

This clone has only a few counts. The chain couples TRBV18 to TRBJ1-4; 7 bases line up with TRBD1. The V and J ends lost 3 bases and 7 bases, in that order; junction bases with no gene match: 5. Germline V CDR1 and CDR2: KGHSH, LQKENI. This CDR3 spans 14 amino acids. The CDR3 loop reads CASSPAGGSEKLFF. The CDR3 DNA reads as TGTGCCAGCTCACCGGCAGGGGGAAGTGAAAAACTGTTTTTT.

The chain carries TRBV6-5 and TRBJ2-1; 8 bases fit TRBD2. Germline lookup yields CDR1 MNHEY and CDR2 SVGAGI. V lost 2 bases, J lost 6 bases, and 6 bases stayed unmatched. The CDR3 runs 15 residues. In DNA form, the CDR3 reads TGTGCCAGCAGTTACCCCGGGGGGGGTGGCAATGAGCAGTTCTTC. Protein product: CASSYPGGGGNEQFF.

The rearrangement uses TRBV18 and TRBJ2-3, with 8 bases fitting TRBD2. The J segment lost 2 bases and the V segment lost 3 bases, leaving 4 bases of the junction unmatched. This CDR3 has 15 residues. Germline values: CDR1 KGHSH, CDR2 LQKENI. The CDR3 here is CASSPRTSFTDTQYF. The CDR3 DNA reads TGTGCCAGCTCACCGAGGACTAGCTTCACAGATACGCAGTATTTT.

The genes are TRBV12-3 or TRBV12-4 and TRBJ1-1; D is unclear. Trimming cost V 3 bases and J 1 base, with 6 bases left between them. CDR3 size: 13 residues. This CDR3 is CASSFLPNTEAFF. The CDR3 bases are TGTGCCAGCAGTTTTCTACCGAACACTGAAGCTTTCTTT.

V and J are TRBV9 and TRBJ2-1, with 10 bases that match TRBD2. V was pared by 0 bases and J by 0 bases, with 6 bases of the junction left unmatched. Germline CDR1 and CDR2: SGDLS and YYNGEE. The length of the CDR3 is 18 residues. The CDR3 spells CASSVEAGGQNSYNEQFF. DNA for the CDR3: TGTGCCAGCAGCGTAGAAGCGGGGGGGCAAAACTCCTACAATGAGCAGTTCTTC. The full variable domain, rest sourced from reference TRBV9 and TRBJ2-1, is DSGVTQTPKHLITATGQRVTLRCSPRSGDLSVYWYQQSLDQGLQFLIQYYNGEERAKGNILERFSAQQFPDLHSELNLSSLELGDSALYFCASSVEAGGQNSYNEQFFGPGTRLTVL.

J is TRBJ2-2 and V is TRBV5-4, with TRBD2 matching over 8 bases. The CDR3 contains 15 residues. Unmatched junction bases numbered 1, after V lost 2 bases and J lost 1 base. Germline assignment: CDR1 SGHNT and CDR2 YYREEE (reference sequence). The CDR3: CASSFAGGNTGELFF. CDR3 DNA: TGTGCCAGCAGCTTTGCGGGGGGGAACACCGGGGAGCTGTTTTTT.

This clone has only a few counts. The chain couples TRBV6-4 to TRBJ2-1, with 10 bases matching TRBD2. V trimming: 3 bases; J trimming: 7 bases; junction bases outside the gene matches: 12. CDR3 length equals 17 residues. Germline loops: CDR1 MRHNA, CDR2 SNTAGT. CDR3 DNA sequence: TGTGCCAGCAGTGAACTAGCGGGACTACAAGGGGGTAATGAGCAGTTCTTC. It codes for CASSELAGLQGGNEQFF.

This clone was seen just once. The same CDR3 can be traced to other DNA sequences in this sample. The V and J genes are TRBV30 and TRBJ1-1, with TRBD1 matching 7 bases. This CDR3 has 11 residues. Germline lookup yields CDR1 GTSNPN and CDR2 SVGIG (reference sequence). The CDR3: CAWDRNTEAFF. CDR3 sequence (DNA): TGTGCTTGGGACAGAAACACTGAAGCTTTCTTT.

This clone was detected ten times or more. The chain uses TRBV7-2 and TRBJ2-5; D perhaps matches TRBD2 (5 bases). V was cut by 4 bases and J by 7 bases, with 10 bases left in between. The V gene's germline CDR1 is SGHTA and CDR2 FQGNSA. The CDR3 loop spans 12 amino acids. Here the CDR3 DNA reads TGTGCCAGCAGCTCCGTCGGGGTGACCCAGTACTTC. It specifies CASSSVGVTQYF.